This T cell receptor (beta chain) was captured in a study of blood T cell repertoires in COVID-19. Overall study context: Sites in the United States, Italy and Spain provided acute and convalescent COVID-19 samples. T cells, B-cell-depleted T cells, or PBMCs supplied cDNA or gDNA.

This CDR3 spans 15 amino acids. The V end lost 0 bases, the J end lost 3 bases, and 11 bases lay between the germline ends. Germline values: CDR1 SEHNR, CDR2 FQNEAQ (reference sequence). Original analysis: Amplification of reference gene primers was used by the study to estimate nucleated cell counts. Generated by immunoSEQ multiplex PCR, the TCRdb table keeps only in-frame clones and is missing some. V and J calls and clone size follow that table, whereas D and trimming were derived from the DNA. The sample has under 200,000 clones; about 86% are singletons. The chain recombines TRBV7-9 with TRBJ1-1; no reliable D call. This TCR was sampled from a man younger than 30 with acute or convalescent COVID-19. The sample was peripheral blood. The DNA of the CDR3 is TGTGCCAGCAGCTTAGCGCGGGGAGTTCACACTGAAGCTTTCTTT. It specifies CASSLARGVHTEAFF.